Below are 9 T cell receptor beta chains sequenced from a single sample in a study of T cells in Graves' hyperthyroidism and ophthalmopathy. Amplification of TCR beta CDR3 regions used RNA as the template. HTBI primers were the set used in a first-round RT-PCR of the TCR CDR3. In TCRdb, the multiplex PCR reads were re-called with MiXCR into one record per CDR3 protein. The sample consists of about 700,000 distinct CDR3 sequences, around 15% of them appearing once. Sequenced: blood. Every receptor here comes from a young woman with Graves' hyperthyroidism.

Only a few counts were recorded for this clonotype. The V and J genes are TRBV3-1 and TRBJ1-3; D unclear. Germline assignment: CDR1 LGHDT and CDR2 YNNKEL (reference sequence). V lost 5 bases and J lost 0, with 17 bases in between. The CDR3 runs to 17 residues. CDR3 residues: CASSVEERKSSGNTIYF. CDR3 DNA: TGTGCCAGCAGCGTCGAGGAGAGGAAGAGCTCTGGAAACACCATATATTTT.

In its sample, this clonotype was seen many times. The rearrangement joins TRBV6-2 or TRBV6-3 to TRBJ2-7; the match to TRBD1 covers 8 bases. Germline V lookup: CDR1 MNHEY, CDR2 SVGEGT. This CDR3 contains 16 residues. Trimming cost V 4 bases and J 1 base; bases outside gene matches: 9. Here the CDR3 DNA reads TGTGCCAGCAGTTCCTGGAGGGACAGGCCTTCCTACGAGCAGTACTTC. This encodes CASSSWRDRPSYEQYF.

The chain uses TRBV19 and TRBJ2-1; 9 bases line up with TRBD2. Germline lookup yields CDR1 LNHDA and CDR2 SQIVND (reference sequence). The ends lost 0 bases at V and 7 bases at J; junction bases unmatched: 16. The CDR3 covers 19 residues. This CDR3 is CASSIDRGSGGSRGNEQFF. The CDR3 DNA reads TGTGCCAGTAGTATAGATCGGGGTAGCGGGGGTTCTCGCGGGAATGAGCAGTTCTTC.

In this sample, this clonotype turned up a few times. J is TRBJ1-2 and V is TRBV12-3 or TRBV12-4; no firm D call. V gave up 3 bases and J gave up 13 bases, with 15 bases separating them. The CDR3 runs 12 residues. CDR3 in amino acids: CASSFGSALCTF. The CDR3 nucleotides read TGTGCCAGCAGTTTTGGGTCAGCACTCTGCACCTTC.

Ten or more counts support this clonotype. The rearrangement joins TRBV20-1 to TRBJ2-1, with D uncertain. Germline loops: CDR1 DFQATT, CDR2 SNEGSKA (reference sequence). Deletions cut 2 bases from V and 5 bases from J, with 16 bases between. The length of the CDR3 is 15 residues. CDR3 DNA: TGCAGTGCTAGACCCCCTCGCGGTGTTCACAATGAGCAGTTCTTC. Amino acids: CSARPPRGVHNEQFF.

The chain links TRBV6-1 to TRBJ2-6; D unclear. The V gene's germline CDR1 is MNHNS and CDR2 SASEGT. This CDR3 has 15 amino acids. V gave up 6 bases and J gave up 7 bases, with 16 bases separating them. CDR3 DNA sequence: TGTGCCAGCAGATCCCAAAGACTCAGAGCCAACGTCCTGACTTTC. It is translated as CASRSQRLRANVLTF.

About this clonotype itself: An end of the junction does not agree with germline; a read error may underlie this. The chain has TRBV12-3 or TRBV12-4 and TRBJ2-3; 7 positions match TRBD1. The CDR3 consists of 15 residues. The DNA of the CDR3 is TGTGCCAGCGGGGACAGCCTTGGGCGCAGAGATGCGCAGTATTTT. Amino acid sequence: CASGDSLGRRDAQYF.

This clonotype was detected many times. CDR3 sequence: CSAREMTGAYNEQFF. CDR3 nucleotides: TGCAGTGCTAGAGAGATGACAGGGGCCTACAATGAGCAGTTCTTC. The chain uses TRBV20-1 and TRBJ2-1, with 8 bases that match TRBD1. The CDR3 is 15 amino acids. From germline, CDR1 is DFQATT and CDR2 SNEGSKA (reference sequence). Germline trimming cut 0 bases from V and 2 bases from J; bases unmatched to any gene: 3.

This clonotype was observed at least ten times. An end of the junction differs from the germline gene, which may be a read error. The CDR3 sequence is CASSWSPTSGTDTQYF. In nucleotides, the CDR3 is TGTGCCAGCAGCTGGAGCCCGACTAGCGGCACAGACACGCAGTATTTT. The chain is built from TRBV5-5 and TRBJ2-3; 9 positions agree with TRBD2. The CDR3 runs 16 residues. CDR1 is SGHKS and CDR2 is YYEKEE in the germline V gene (reference sequence).